This T cell receptor beta chain was retrieved from a study of cytomegalovirus exposure and HLA in healthy donors. For the study at large: Roughly 92 million unique TCRs, all from HLA-typed donors, were included in an early release of the data.

The PCR was carried out with 60 Vbeta primers and 13 Jbeta primers. Data came from immunoSEQ multiplex PCR; TCRdb stores just in-frame clones and leaves some out. The repertoire holds about 180,000 clones, with about 69% as singletons. Trimming removed 5 bases at V and 0 bases at J, with 22 bases between. Germline V gene sequence: CDR1 SGHTA, CDR2 FQGTGA. This CDR3 contains 19 residues. As for this clone: The antigen is unknown.

Notes on the study in general: TRBV6-2, TRBV6-3 and other indistinguishable V segments were excluded. Sequence variants that were highly shared formed a cluster that was likely a sequencing artifact.

The source of this sequence is a human donor in good health. Sequencing was carried out using PBMCs. The chain employs TRBV7-3 and TRBJ2-2; a possible D gene is TRBD1 (6 bases). CDR3 coding DNA: TGTGCCAGCAGCCCCCTCGGGGCCAGGACAGAAACGAACACCGGGGAGCTGTTTTTT. As protein: CASSPLGARTETNTGELFF. The full variable domain, completed using reference TRBV7-3 and TRBJ2-2, is GAGVSQTPSNKVTEKGKYVELRCDPISGHTALYWYRQSLGQGPEFLIYFQGTGAADDSGLPNDRFFAVRPEGSVSTLKIQRTERGDSAVYLCASSPLGARTETNTGELFFGEGSRLTVL.